Listed below are T cell receptor beta chains from one sample, sequenced in a study of T cell responses to AZD1222 COVID-19 vaccine. Produced via immunoSEQ multiplex PCR; TCRdb's table is partial and in-frame only. The sample shows around 190,000 clones, 88% of them seen only once. The sample was peripheral blood, taken 28 days after the second AZD1222 dose. Source of these receptors: an adult who received the AZD1222 COVID-19 vaccine. Each CDR3 is given with its conserved first and last residue.

CDR3aa,v_gene,j_gene
CAWSEGTGAWWPQHF,TRBV30,TRBJ1-5
CASSPKRDSVYGYTF,TRBV7-8,TRBJ1-2
CASSTGPRGVNGYTF,TRBV6-5,TRBJ1-2
CASSSGQGAYTEAFF,TRBV5-4,TRBJ1-1
CASSPAGIDYGYTF,TRBV18,TRBJ1-2
CASSPGRHQETQYF,TRBV6-6,TRBJ2-5
CASNLVEGNGYTF,TRBV9,TRBJ1-2
CASSHRGPGRGEAFF,TRBV4-2,TRBJ1-1
CAISDSGGVDEQFF,TRBV10-3,TRBJ2-1
CASSQDLAGGREQYF,TRBV3-1/TRBV3-2,TRBJ2-7
CASSAQMKGGGYTF,TRBV9,TRBJ1-2
CAISEPFYNEQFF,TRBV10-3,TRBJ2-1
CASSLGPISTDTQYF,TRBV7-2,TRBJ2-3
CALHRVNEKLFF,TRBV30,TRBJ1-4
CASSEMGGWQGANYGYTF,TRBV25-1,TRBJ1-2
CASSPGDVEAFF,TRBV18,TRBJ1-1
CSAEDQETQYF,TRBV20-1,TRBJ2-5
CASTIVGQGLGQPQHF,TRBV18,TRBJ1-5
CASSQGRGAGANVLTF,TRBV3-1/TRBV3-2,TRBJ2-6
CAWSSGGGAGGELFF,TRBV30,TRBJ2-2
CASRGYRRGTVYNSPLHF,TRBV7-8,TRBJ1-6
CASSLILTGGVISMNTEAFF,TRBV28,TRBJ1-1
CASSYDREVGQPQHF,TRBV19,TRBJ1-5
CASSSVDRMNTEAFF,TRBV5-1,TRBJ1-1
CASRGADNQPQHF,TRBV6-5,TRBJ1-5
CASSIAVSSAGELFF,TRBV19,TRBJ2-2